Listed below are T cell receptor beta chains from one sample, sequenced in a study of cytomegalovirus exposure and HLA in healthy donors. Assay: immunoSEQ multiplex PCR; the TCRdb copy retains only in-frame clones and omits some. Of 90,000 to 140,000 clones in the sample, 60% to 85% were seen once. Material for sequencing was PBMCs. The receptors here all came from a woman between 40 and 50 years old in good health and CMV-seropositive. The conserved cysteine and the conserved F or W are not part of the CDR3 here. The order of the fields is clone size, V gene, J gene, CDR3 protein. Clone sizes are given selectively: once, few, many, or a class where the clone is expanded.

.	TRBV15	TRBJ1-5	ATKIGRFSNQPQH
.	TRBV7-9	TRBJ2-1	ASSLGELAGYRYNEQF
few	TRBV6-1	TRBJ2-5	ASRRQGGLWETQY
few	TRBV7-3	TRBJ2-1	ASSLSVASSYNEQF
few	TRBV27	TRBJ2-3	ASTQRLAGPTDTQY
.	TRBV19	TRBJ1-1	ASSIVRGRGLPSTEAF
.	TRBV9	TRBJ1-2	ASSVAGRGWGYT
.	TRBV11-2	TRBJ2-7	ASSSFSTGQAYEQY
.	TRBV11-2	TRBJ2-5	ASSPRERGATLAETQY
.	TRBV5-1	TRBJ2-5	ASSRGLAGVGETQY
.	TRBV14	TRBJ2-3	ASSPYGQPTTDTQY
.	TRBV21-1	TRBJ1-3	ASSTRSDREVTGNTIY
.	TRBV5-1	TRBJ2-3	ASSLASPIRNQFTDTQY
.	TRBV5-4	TRBJ2-1	ASSLSSGYPNEQF
.	TRBV9	TRBJ2-5	ASSDRDYPETQY